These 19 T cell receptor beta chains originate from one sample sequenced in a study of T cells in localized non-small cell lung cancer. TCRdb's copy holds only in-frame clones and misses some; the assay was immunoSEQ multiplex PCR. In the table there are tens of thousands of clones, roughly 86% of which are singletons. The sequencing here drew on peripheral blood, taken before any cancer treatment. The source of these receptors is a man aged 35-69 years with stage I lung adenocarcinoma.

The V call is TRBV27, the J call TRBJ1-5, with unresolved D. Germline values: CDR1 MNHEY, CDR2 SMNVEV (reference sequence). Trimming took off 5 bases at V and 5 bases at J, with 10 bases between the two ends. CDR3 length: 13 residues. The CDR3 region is CASSPGRHQPQHF. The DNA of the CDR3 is TGTGCCAGCAGTCCCGGACGACATCAGCCCCAGCATTTT.

CDR3 protein: CASSPYLAEAFF. The CDR3 coding sequence is TGTGCCAGCAGCCCCTACTTAGCTGAAGCTTTCTTT. The rearrangement links TRBV7-2 to TRBJ1-1; D is ambiguous. CDR3 length: 12 amino acids. CDR1 and CDR2 from the germline V gene are SGHTA and FQGNSA. V was trimmed by 5 bases and J by 6 bases, leaving 10 bases between them.

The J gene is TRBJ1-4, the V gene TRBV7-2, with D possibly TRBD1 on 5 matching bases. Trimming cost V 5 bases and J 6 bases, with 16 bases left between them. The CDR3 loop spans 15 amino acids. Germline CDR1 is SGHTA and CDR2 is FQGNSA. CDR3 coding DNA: TGTGCCAGCAGCCGGGACGGGCGTCATTATGAAAAACTGTTTTTT. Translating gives CASSRDGRHYEKLFF.

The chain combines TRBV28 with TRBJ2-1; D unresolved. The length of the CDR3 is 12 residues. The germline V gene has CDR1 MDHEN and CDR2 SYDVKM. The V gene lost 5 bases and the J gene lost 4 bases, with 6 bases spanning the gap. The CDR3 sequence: CASSLPYNEQFF. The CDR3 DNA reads TGTGCCAGCAGTCTCCCTTACAATGAGCAGTTCTTC.

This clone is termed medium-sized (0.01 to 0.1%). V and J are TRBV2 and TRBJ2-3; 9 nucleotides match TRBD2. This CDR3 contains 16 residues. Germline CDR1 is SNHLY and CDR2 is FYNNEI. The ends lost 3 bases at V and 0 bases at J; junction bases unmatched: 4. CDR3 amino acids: CASSEPSGASTDTQYF. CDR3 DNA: TGTGCCAGCAGTGAGCCTAGCGGGGCGAGCACAGATACGCAGTATTTT.

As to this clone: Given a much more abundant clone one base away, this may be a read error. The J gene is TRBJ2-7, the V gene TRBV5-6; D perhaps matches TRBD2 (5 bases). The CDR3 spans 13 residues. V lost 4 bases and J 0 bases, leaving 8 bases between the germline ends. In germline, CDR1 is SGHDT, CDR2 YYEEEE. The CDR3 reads CASSPRDSYEQYF. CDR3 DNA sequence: TGTGCCAGCAGCCCCCGGGACTCCTACGAGCAGTACTTC.

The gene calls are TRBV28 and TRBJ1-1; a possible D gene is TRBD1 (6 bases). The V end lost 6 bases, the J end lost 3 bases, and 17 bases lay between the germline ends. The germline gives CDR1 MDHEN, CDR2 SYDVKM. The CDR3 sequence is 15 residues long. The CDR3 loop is CASSPPRGKYTEAFF. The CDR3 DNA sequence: TGTGCCAGCAGCCCCCCCAGGGGAAAGTACACTGAAGCTTTCTTT.

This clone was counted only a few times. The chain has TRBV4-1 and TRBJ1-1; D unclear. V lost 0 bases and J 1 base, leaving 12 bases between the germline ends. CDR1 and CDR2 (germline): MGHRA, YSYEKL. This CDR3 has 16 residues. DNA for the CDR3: TGCGCCAGCAGCCAAGATGGGTCAGTGAGGAACACTGAAGCTTTCTTT. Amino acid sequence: CASSQDGSVRNTEAFF.

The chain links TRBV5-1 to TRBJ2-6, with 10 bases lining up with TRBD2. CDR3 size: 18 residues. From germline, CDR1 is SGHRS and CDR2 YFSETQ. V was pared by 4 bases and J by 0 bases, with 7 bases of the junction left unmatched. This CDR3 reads CASSISGRTRSGANVLTF. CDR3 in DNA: TGCGCCAGCAGCATTAGCGGGAGGACACGCTCTGGGGCCAACGTCCTGACTTTC.

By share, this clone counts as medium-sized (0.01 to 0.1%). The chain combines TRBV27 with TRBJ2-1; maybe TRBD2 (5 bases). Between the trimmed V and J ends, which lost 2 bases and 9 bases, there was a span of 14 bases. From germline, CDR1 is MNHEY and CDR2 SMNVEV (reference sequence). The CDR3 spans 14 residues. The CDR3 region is CASSLSGGFTEQFF. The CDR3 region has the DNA TGTGCCAGCAGTTTAAGCGGCGGGTTCACTGAGCAGTTCTTC.

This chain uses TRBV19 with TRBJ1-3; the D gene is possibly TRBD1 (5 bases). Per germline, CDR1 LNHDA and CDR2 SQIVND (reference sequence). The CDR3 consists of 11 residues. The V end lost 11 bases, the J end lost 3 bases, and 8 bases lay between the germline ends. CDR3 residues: CAARVGNTIYF. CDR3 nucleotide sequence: TGTGCCGCCAGGGTTGGAAACACCATATATTTT.

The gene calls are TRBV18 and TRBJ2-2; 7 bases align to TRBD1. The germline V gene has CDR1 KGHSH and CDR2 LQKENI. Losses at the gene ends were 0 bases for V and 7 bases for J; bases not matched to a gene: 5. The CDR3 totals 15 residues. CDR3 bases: TGTGCCAGCTCACCACCTGAAACAGGGGTCGGGGAGCTGTTTTTT. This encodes CASSPPETGVGELFF. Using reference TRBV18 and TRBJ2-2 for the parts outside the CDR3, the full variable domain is NAGVMQNPRHLVRRRGQEARLRCSPMKGHSHVYWYRQLPEEGLKFMVYLQKENIIDESGMPKERFSAEFPKEGPSILRIQQVVRGDSAAYFCASSPPETGVGELFFGEGSRLTVL.

CDR3 in amino acids: CASSSGTDTQYF. The CDR3 coding sequence is TGTGCCAGCAGTAGCGGCACAGATACGCAGTATTTT. V is TRBV2 and J is TRBJ2-3; D not resolved. This CDR3 is 12 amino acids long. The germline V gene has CDR1 SNHLY and CDR2 FYNNEI. V dropped 5 bases and J dropped 1 base, with 4 bases sitting between them.

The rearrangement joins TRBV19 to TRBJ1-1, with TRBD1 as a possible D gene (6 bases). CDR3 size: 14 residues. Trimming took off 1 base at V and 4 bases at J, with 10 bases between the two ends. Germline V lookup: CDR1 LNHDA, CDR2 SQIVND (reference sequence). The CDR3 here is CASSIGPGVTEAFF. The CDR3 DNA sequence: TGTGCCAGTAGTATAGGTCCAGGGGTCACTGAAGCTTTCTTT.

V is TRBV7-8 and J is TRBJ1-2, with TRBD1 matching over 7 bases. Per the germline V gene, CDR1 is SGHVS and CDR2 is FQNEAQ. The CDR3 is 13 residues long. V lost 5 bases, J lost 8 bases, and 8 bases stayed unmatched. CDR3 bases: TGTGCCAGCAGCATGGACAGGTTTGGCGGCTACACCTTC. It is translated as CASSMDRFGGYTF. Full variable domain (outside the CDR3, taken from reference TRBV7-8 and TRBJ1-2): GAGVSQSPRYKVAKRGQDVALRCDPISGHVSLFWYQQALGQGPEFLTYFQNEAQLDKSGLPSDRFFAERPEGSVSTLKIQRTQQEDSAVYLCASSMDRFGGYTFGSGTRLTVV.

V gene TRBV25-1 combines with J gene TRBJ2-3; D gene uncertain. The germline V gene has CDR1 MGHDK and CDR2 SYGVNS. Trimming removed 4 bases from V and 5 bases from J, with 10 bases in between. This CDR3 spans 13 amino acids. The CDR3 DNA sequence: TGTGCCAGCAGTGTGGTAGAAGAAGATACGCAGTATTTT. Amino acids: CASSVVEEDTQYF.

The CDR3 sequence is CASSTLAGYNEQFF. CDR3 bases: TGTGCCAGCAGTACACTAGCGGGGTACAATGAGCAGTTCTTC. The V and J genes are TRBV28 and TRBJ2-1, with TRBD2 matching 10 bases. The CDR3 is 14 amino acids. With 5 bases clipped from V and 4 bases from J, the junction kept 2 bases outside the gene matches. Germline V gene sequence: CDR1 MDHEN, CDR2 SYDVKM.

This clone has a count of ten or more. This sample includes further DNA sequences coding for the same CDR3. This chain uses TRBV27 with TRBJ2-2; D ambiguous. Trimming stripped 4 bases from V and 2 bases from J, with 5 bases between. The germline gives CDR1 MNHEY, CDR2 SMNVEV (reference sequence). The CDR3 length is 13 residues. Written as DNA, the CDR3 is TGTGCCAGCAGTTCTCGAAACACCGGGGAGCTGTTTTTT. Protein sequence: CASSSRNTGELFF.

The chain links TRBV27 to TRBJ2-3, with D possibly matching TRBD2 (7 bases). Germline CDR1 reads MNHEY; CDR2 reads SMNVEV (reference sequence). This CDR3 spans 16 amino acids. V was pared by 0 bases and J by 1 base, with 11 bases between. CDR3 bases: TGTGCCAGCAGTTTATCTGGGGGGGCAGGCACAGATACGCAGTATTTT. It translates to CASSLSGGAGTDTQYF.